These 17 T cell receptor beta chains were sequenced from one sample in a study of T cells in localized non-small cell lung cancer. Repertoires were generated with immunoSEQ multiplex PCR, while TCRdb's copy carries only in-frame clones and drops some. The sample consists of about 40,000 clones, roughly 79% of them appearing once. This material consisted of peripheral blood mononuclear cells, taken before any cancer treatment. The receptors shown here come from a male donor older than 55 with stage II lung adenocarcinoma.

The chain carries TRBV10-3 and TRBJ2-5, with D perhaps matching TRBD2 (6 bases). The CDR3 consists of 13 residues. Germline V gives CDR1 ENHRY, CDR2 SYGVKD. Trimming shortened V by 4 bases and J by 4 bases, and 10 bases separated the two germline ends. The CDR3 reads CAISVGGGETQYF. DNA of the CDR3: TGTGCCATCAGTGTGGGGGGAGGAGAGACCCAGTACTTC.

The chain is built from TRBV7-2 and TRBJ2-3, with D perhaps being TRBD1 or TRBD2 (6 bases each). CDR1 is SGHTA and CDR2 is FQGNSA in the germline V gene. V was shortened by 6 bases and J by 0 bases, with 10 bases between the two germline ends. The CDR3 runs to 14 residues. The CDR3 region is CASSPGGSTDTQYF. The CDR3 DNA follows: TGTGCCAGCAGTCCCGGGGGCAGCACAGATACGCAGTATTTT.

This clone was seen only a few times. J is TRBJ1-5 and V is TRBV27; D remains unclear. This CDR3 spans 13 amino acids. CDR1 is MNHEY and CDR2 is SMNVEV in the germline V gene (reference sequence). V lost 8 bases to trimming and J lost 8 bases, with 16 bases between them. The CDR3 sequence: CASGSRWMEPQHF. In nucleotides, the CDR3 is TGTGCCAGCGGATCGAGGTGGATGGAGCCCCAGCATTTT.

This chain connects TRBV14 to TRBJ2-5, with D perhaps TRBD1 (5 bases). The CDR3 runs 13 residues. In germline, CDR1 is SGHDN, CDR2 FVKESK. V lost 3 bases, J lost 5 bases, and 10 bases lay in between. The CDR3 region is CASSQGLRETQYF. DNA of the CDR3: TGTGCCAGCAGCCAGGGGCTTAGGGAGACCCAGTACTTC.

The chain uses TRBV13 and TRBJ2-7; the D gene is possibly TRBD2 (5 bases). This CDR3 has 14 amino acids. Deletions cut 6 bases from V and 5 bases from J, with 17 bases between. Looked up from germline, CDR1 is PRHDT and CDR2 is FYEKMQ (reference sequence). Here the CDR3 DNA reads TGTGCCAGCAGACCCCTACTAGATCCTCACGAGCAGTACTTC. Residues: CASRPLLDPHEQYF.

The chain combines TRBV25-1 with TRBJ2-2; 10 bases fit TRBD2. Germline-derived CDR1 and CDR2 are MGHDK and SYGVNS. The CDR3 is made up of 14 amino acids. V lost 6 bases, J lost 5 bases, and 3 bases stayed unmatched. The CDR3 loop is CASRAGGRTGELFF. The CDR3 nucleotides are TGTGCCAGCAGAGCGGGAGGGCGGACCGGGGAGCTGTTTTTT.

This clone has only one observation. An end of the junction does not agree with germline; a read error may underlie this. V usage is TRBV11-3 and J usage is TRBJ2-5, with D unclear. This CDR3 contains 13 residues. Germline lookup yields CDR1 SGHNT and CDR2 YENEEA. CDR3 residues: CASSSTGPESQYF. The CDR3 DNA sequence: TGTGCCAGCAGCTCGACCGGGCCTGAGAGCCAGTACTTC.

The rearrangement uses TRBV19 and TRBJ1-1, with 8 positions matching TRBD1. The germline V gene encodes CDR1 LNHDA and CDR2 SQIVND (reference sequence). Trimming cost V 0 bases and J 0 bases; bases outside gene matches: 3. The CDR3 runs to 16 residues. The CDR3 reads CASSIERTGLNTEAFF. DNA of the CDR3: TGTGCCAGTAGTATAGAAAGGACAGGGCTGAACACTGAAGCTTTCTTT.

The chain is built from TRBV18 and TRBJ1-1; possibly TRBD1 for D (6 bases). The CDR3 is 13 residues long. V lost 3 bases, J lost 6 bases, and 11 bases lay in between. Germline CDR1 is KGHSH and CDR2 is LQKENI. CDR3 DNA: TGTGCCAGCTCACCCACAGGGTCGCCTGAAGCTTTCTTT. Protein sequence: CASSPTGSPEAFF.

The V gene is TRBV4-3, the J gene TRBJ2-1; 9 nucleotides align to TRBD1. Germline V gene lookup returns CDR1 LGHNA and CDR2 YSLEER. J was trimmed by 8 bases and V by 5 bases; bases with no gene match: 7. The CDR3 is made up of 14 amino acids. CDR3 loop: CASSSGTGYYEQFF. The CDR3 DNA follows: TGCGCCAGCAGCTCTGGGACAGGGTATTATGAGCAGTTCTTC.

CDR3 in amino acids: CASSSLRESYGYTF. The CDR3 DNA reads as TGTGCCAGCAGTTCACTTAGGGAGAGCTATGGCTACACCTTC. The gene calls are TRBV6-6 and TRBJ1-2; unclear D gene. Trimming took 4 bases from V and 4 from J, leaving 13 bases between them. The length of the CDR3 is 14 residues. Germline V gene sequence: CDR1 MNHNY, CDR2 SVGAGI (reference sequence).

The rearrangement joins TRBV6-1 to TRBJ2-5; 12 bases map to TRBD2. The J call is uncertain, as TRBJ2-7 better fits the DNA end. CDR3 size: 15 residues. Per the germline V gene, CDR1 is MNHNS and CDR2 is SASEGT. The CDR3 reads CASSARLAGADEQYF. As DNA, the CDR3 is TGTGCCAGCAGTGCCAGACTAGCGGGAGCCGACGAGCAGTACTTC.

There are a few counts of this clone. The sample holds other DNA sequences that translate to the same CDR3. V gene TRBV6-5 combines with J gene TRBJ2-2; D may be TRBD2 (6 bases). The V end lost 2 bases, the J end lost 1 base, and 8 bases lay between the germline ends. Germline V gives CDR1 MNHEY, CDR2 SVGAGI. The CDR3 extends over 15 amino acids. Written as DNA, the CDR3 is TGTGCCAGCAGTTACAAAGCGGGGAACACCGGGGAGCTGTTTTTT. Translated: CASSYKAGNTGELFF.

The CDR3 DNA sequence: TGTGCCAGCAGTTATGGGGCGACCAATCAGCCCCAGCATTTT. It encodes CASSYGATNQPQHF. This chain connects TRBV6-6 to TRBJ1-5; D may be TRBD1 (5 bases). The germline V and J ends were trimmed by 3 bases and 3 bases, with 9 bases remaining between them. This CDR3 region has 14 residues. Per germline, CDR1 MNHNY and CDR2 SVGAGI (reference sequence).

J is TRBJ1-1 and V is TRBV19; no firm D call. The germline V gene has CDR1 LNHDA and CDR2 SQIVND (reference sequence). The CDR3 totals 14 residues. Trimming shortened V by 6 bases and J by 6 bases, and 17 bases separated the two germline ends. The CDR3 sequence: CASRSASANPEAFF. CDR3 bases: TGTGCCAGTAGAAGCGCCTCAGCAAACCCTGAAGCTTTCTTT.

The J gene is TRBJ2-3, the V gene TRBV28; either TRBD1 or TRBD2 may supply D (5 bases each). Germline lookup yields CDR1 MDHEN and CDR2 SYDVKM. The CDR3 is made up of 15 amino acids. This chain's CDR3 is CGTVTRVRGTDTQYF. The CDR3 region has the DNA TGTGGAACCGTCACCAGGGTGCGGGGCACAGATACGCAGTATTTT.

V and J are TRBV6-6 and TRBJ2-1, with D maybe TRBD1 (6 bases). Germline CDR1 is MNHNY and CDR2 is SVGAGI (reference sequence). There are 14 residues in the CDR3. V lost 2 bases and J 4 bases, leaving 9 bases between the germline ends. In DNA, the CDR3 is TGTGCCAGCAGTTACCGAGGGGGATACAATGAGCAGTTCTTC. Residues: CASSYRGGYNEQFF.